This T cell receptor (beta chain) is from a study of blood T cell repertoires in COVID-19 (dated by TCRdb to the early 2020s). Background for the entire study: Samples covering the acute and convalescent phases of COVID-19 were provided by collaborators in the United States, Italy and Spain. The samples were drawn from the first 160 participants of the ongoing ImmuneRACE study and from some 1,300 subjects provided by 6 global collaborators. The prospective study material was composed of cDNA or gDNA derived from T cells, B-cell-depleted T cells, or PBMCs. Deeply sampled blood TCRbeta repertoires from subjects exposed to, actively infected with, or recovered from COVID-19 were included in the dataset. A freely available public database, intended as a resource for researchers studying the immune response to SARS-CoV-2, is where the repertoires were released. HLA class I and class II types, where available, came from metadata supplied by the sample provider rather than from assay-based typing. Sample metadata almost always included a de-identified subject ID, COVID-19 status, age in years and sex.

TCRbeta CDR3 regions were amplified from genomic DNA by means of the immunoSEQ Assay, a bias-controlled multiplex PCR. Under the source paper's analysis protocol: Within the assay, amplification of reference gene primers was used to estimate how many nucleated cells each sample contained. Sequence reads were collapsed and filtered to measure the absolute abundance of every unique TCRbeta CDR3 rearrangement. Productive Simpson clonality was computed per sample as the square root of Simpson's diversity index over productive rearrangements. TCRdb holds this immuneACCESS table with in-frame rearrangements only. Some clones are missing; in checked studies, unresolved V genes explain under half, and the rest has no known cause. That table gives V, J and clone size, and the DNA gave D and trimming. The sample data list roughly 68,000 clones, and around 88% of these were observed just once. Of the sample, roughly 6.7% falls within the top ten clones.

Comment on this clone: Its recognized antigen is unknown. No base quality information exists; no much larger clone differs at one position.

Collaborating institutions collected whole blood in K2EDTA tubes following their own protocols. For TCRbeta analysis, collaborators shipped samples as frozen whole blood, isolated PBMCs, or DNA extracted from either of those sample types. The germline V gene (reference sequence) gives CDR1 as LGHDT and CDR2 as YNNKEL. V is reduced by 6 bases and J by 13 bases, leaving a spacing of 18 bases between them. Measured from the cysteine to the phenylalanine, the CDR3 is 13 residues long. The only DNA kept is the CDR3, 39 bases in frame from the first base. Results the study describes overall, beyond this receptor: The amount of clinical and demographic metadata varied by source and participant and was provided uncurated.

The sequence came from a woman between 65 and 79 years old with acute or convalescent COVID-19. Sequenced input: peripheral blood. The chain couples TRBV3-1 (or the pseudogene TRBV3-2) to TRBJ1-4; the D segment cannot be called with confidence. The CDR3 has the sequence CASSFGFLSGLFF. The nucleotide sequence reads TGTGCCAGCAGTTTTGGTTTCTTATCGGGACTGTTTTTT.